The rows below give T cell receptor beta chains drawn from one sample of a study of T cells in Graves' hyperthyroidism and ophthalmopathy. In TCRdb, the multiplex PCR reads were re-called with MiXCR into one record per CDR3 protein. The data contain about 350,000 distinct CDR3 sequences, about 18% of them singletons. Sequencing input: blood. The receptors derive from a woman between 18 and 29 years old with Graves' hyperthyroidism. Both conserved end residues are part of each CDR3. Fields, in order: D gene, V gene, clone size, J gene, CDR3 protein, CDR3 DNA. A D gene is named only where the DNA matches it firmly. Clone size is shown for a subset of rows, as once, few, many or a class of expanded clone.

.	TRBV7-9	many	TRBJ2-5	CASSLASEETQYF	TGTGCCAGCAGCTTAGCATCTGAGGAGACCCAGTACTTC
.	TRBV24-1	many	TRBJ1-1	CATSDPRARGTEAFF	TGTGCCACCAGTGATCCAAGAGCAAGAGGGACTGAAGCTTTCTTT
.	TRBV5-5	many	TRBJ1-2	CASSLEVNYGYTF	TGTGCCAGCAGCTTGGAGGTGAACTATGGCTACACCTTC
.	TRBV11-1	few	TRBJ2-7	CASSQITDEQYF	TGTGCCAGCAGCCAGATAACTGACGAGCAGTACTTC
.	TRBV30	many	TRBJ1-1	CAWSIQGNTEAFF	TGTGCCTGGAGTATACAGGGAAACACTGAAGCTTTCTTT
.	TRBV28	.	TRBJ1-1	CASTPGGEHTEAFF	TGTGCCAGCACCCCTGGTGGGGAGCACACTGAAGCTTTCTTT
.	TRBV20-1	many	TRBJ1-2	CSAREDRFGGYTF	TGCAGTGCTAGAGAGGACAGATTCGGTGGCTACACCTTC
.	TRBV7-8	many	TRBJ1-3	CASSLVLGQRNTIYF	TGTGCCAGCAGCTTAGTTTTGGGGCAAAGAAACACCATATATTTT
.	TRBV24-1	many	TRBJ1-5	CATCAGSNQPQHF	TGTGCCACCTGCGCGGGGAGCAATCAGCCCCAGCATTTT
TRBD2	TRBV12-5	many	TRBJ2-2	CASGLVRSGVDVNTGELFF	TGTGCTAGTGGTTTGGTACGTAGCGGGGTTGACGTGAACACCGGGGAGCTGTTTTTT
TRBD1	TRBV18	.	TRBJ1-1	CASSPSGGGLTEAFF	TGTGCCAGCTCACCATCCGGAGGGGGCCTCACTGAAGCTTTCTTT
.	TRBV20-1	many	TRBJ2-7	CSAEDGSYEQYF	TGCAGTGCTGAGGACGGCTCCTACGAGCAGTACTTC
.	TRBV6-2/TRBV6-3	.	TRBJ1-2	CASSYSGDGYTF	TGTGCCAGCAGTTACTCCGGTGATGGCTACACCTTC
TRBD2	TRBV5-1	many	TRBJ2-7	CASSLAGSSYEQYF	TGTGCCAGCAGCTTAGCGGGGAGCTCCTACGAGCAGTACTTC
TRBD1	TRBV19	.	TRBJ2-6	CASKRRGRDGANVLTF	TGTGCCAGTAAGAGAAGGGGGCGAGATGGGGCCAACGTCCTGACTTTC
.	TRBV28	.	TRBJ2-7	CASSLDHSYEQYF	TGTGCCAGCAGTTTGGACCACTCCTACGAGCAGTACTTC